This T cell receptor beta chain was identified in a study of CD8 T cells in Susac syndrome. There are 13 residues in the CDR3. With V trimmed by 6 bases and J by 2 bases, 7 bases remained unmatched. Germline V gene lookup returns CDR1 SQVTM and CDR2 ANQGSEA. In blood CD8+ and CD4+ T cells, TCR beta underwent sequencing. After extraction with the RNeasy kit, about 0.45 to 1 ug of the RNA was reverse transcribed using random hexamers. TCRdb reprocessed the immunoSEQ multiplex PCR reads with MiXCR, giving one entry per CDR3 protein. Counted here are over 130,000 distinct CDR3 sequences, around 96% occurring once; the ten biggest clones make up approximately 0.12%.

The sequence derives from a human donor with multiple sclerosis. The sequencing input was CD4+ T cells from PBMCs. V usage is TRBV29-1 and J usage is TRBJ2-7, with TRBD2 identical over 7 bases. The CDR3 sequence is CSVKGLHTYEQYF. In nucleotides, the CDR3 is TGCAGCGTCAAGGGACTACACACCTACGAGCAGTACTTC.